The source of this T cell receptor beta chain is a study of cytomegalovirus exposure and HLA in healthy donors. In the PCR, 60 Vbeta and 13 Jbeta primers were used. Using immunoSEQ multiplex PCR, the repertoire was profiled, and TCRdb retains in-frame clones only, with some absent. The table includes about 250,000 clones, roughly 84% detected once. Broader study findings: The study flagged around 160 TCR beta chains as cytomegalovirus-associated. The authors assumed roughly uniform sequencing depth across donors for presence/absence analyses. For most TCR beta V segments, an earlier analysis put the productive rate at about 87% or about 30% of the time. Other equally common chains were less clonally expanded than HLA-associated TCR beta chains, a later analysis showed.

The ends lost 6 bases at V and 6 bases at J; junction bases unmatched: 2. This CDR3 is built from 11 residues. Germline CDR1 and CDR2: MNHNS and SASEGT. Points on this clone: What it binds is not known.

The rearrangement joins TRBV6-1 to TRBJ2-7; 7 bases map to TRBD1. The sample was PBMCs. This TCR came from a girl aged 2-10 years in good health and CMV-seronegative. CDR3 nucleotide sequence: TGTGCCAGCAGACAGGGGAGCGAGCAGTACTTC. The encoded protein is CASRQGSEQYF.